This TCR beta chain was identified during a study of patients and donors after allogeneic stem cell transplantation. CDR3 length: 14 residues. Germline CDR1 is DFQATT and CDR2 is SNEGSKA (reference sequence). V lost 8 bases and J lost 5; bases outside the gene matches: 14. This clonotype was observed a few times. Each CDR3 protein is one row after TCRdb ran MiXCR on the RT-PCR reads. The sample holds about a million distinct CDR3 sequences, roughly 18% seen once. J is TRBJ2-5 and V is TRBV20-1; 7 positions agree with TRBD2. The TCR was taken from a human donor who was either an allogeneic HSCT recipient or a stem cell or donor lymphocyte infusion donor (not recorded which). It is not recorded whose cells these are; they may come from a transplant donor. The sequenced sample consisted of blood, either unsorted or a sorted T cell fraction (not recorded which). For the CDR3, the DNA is TGCAGTCCACGAGATGGGCGGACTAGGGAGACCCAGTACTTC. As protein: CSPRDGRTRETQYF.